This entry lists 22 T cell receptor beta chains sequenced from one sample in a study of blood T cell repertoires in COVID-19. The table came from immunoSEQ multiplex PCR; TCRdb's copy has only in-frame clones and leaves some out. The sample comprises hundreds of thousands of clones, around nine tenths of which are singletons, and 1.3% rests with the top ten. Source material: peripheral blood. These receptors were taken from a man between 65 and 85 years old with acute or convalescent COVID-19.

The J gene is TRBJ2-1, the V gene TRBV5-5, with 13 bases matching TRBD2. The CDR3 is 16 residues long. The ends lost 0 bases at V and 3 bases at J; junction bases unmatched: 0. Germline loops: CDR1 SGHKS, CDR2 YYEKEE (reference sequence). In DNA form, the CDR3 reads TGTGCCAGCAGCTTGGGACTAGCGGGGGGCTACAATGAGCAGTTCTTC. As protein: CASSLGLAGGYNEQFF.

This chain's CDR3 is CASSQRGPGELFF. As DNA, the CDR3 is TGTGCCAGCAGTCAACGGGGTCCCGGGGAGCTGTTTTTT. The V gene is TRBV6-5, the J gene TRBJ2-2, with a possible D match to TRBD2 (5 bases). V shed 5 bases and J shed 6 bases, with 10 bases lying between them. This CDR3 comprises 13 residues. Germline lookup yields CDR1 MNHEY and CDR2 SVGAGI.

This clone has only one observation. The chain employs TRBV5-4 and TRBJ2-1, with D tentatively TRBD1 (5 bases). V lost 0 bases and J lost 0, with 13 bases in between. Per germline, CDR1 SGHNT and CDR2 YYREEE (reference sequence). This CDR3 region has 17 residues. CDR3 coding DNA: TGTGCCAGCAGCTTGGGGATAGGGGTGAGCTCCTACAATGAGCAGTTCTTC. It yields the protein CASSLGIGVSSYNEQFF.

The chain couples TRBV27 to TRBJ2-7, with 7 bases lining up with TRBD1. Germline-derived CDR1 and CDR2 are MNHEY and SMNVEV (reference sequence). The CDR3 has 12 amino acids. Losses at the gene ends were 3 bases for V and 6 bases for J; bases not matched to a gene: 2. The CDR3 here is CASSFRDSEQYF. The DNA for the CDR3 is TGTGCCAGCAGTTTTAGGGACAGCGAGCAGTACTTC.

This chain links TRBV19 with TRBJ1-5, with a possible D match to TRBD1 (5 bases). The CDR3 runs to 15 residues. V gave up 4 bases and J gave up 6 bases, with 16 bases separating them. The germline V gene has CDR1 LNHDA and CDR2 SQIVND (reference sequence). CDR3 loop: CASSKEGSSGQPQHF. CDR3 sequence (DNA): TGTGCCAGTAGTAAGGAGGGGAGTAGCGGTCAGCCCCAGCATTTT.

This rearrangement joins TRBV11-2 to TRBJ2-2; perhaps TRBD1 as D (6 bases). Germline assignment: CDR1 SGHAT and CDR2 FQNNGV. The V end lost 6 bases, the J end lost 0 bases, and 14 bases lay between the germline ends. The CDR3 extends over 16 amino acids. This chain's CDR3 is CASSPRTAANTGELFF. CDR3 in DNA: TGTGCCAGCAGTCCAAGGACAGCCGCGAACACCGGGGAGCTGTTTTTT.

The CDR3 loop is CASSQDGQGANYGYTF. CDR3 bases: TGCGCCAGCAGCCAAGACGGCCAGGGTGCTAACTATGGCTACACCTTC. This chain uses TRBV4-3 with TRBJ1-2, with a possible D match to TRBD1 (5 bases). CDR1 and CDR2 (germline): LGHNA, YSLEER. V was clipped by 0 bases and J by 0 bases, with 11 bases between them. This CDR3 has 16 residues.

The V call is TRBV7-2, the J call TRBJ2-1; 9 nucleotides align to TRBD1. CDR1 is SGHTA and CDR2 is FQGNSA in the germline V gene. V dropped 3 bases and J dropped 8; count of bases not matched to a gene: 8. The CDR3 has 15 amino acids. For the CDR3, the DNA is TGTGCCAGCAGCTTTGGGGGGACAGGGAACGATGAGCAGTTCTTC. This codes for CASSFGGTGNDEQFF.

This clone has just one count. The chain carries TRBV14 and TRBJ1-1; 7 bases line up with TRBD1. CDR3 length: 13 amino acids. Germline V gene sequence: CDR1 SGHDN, CDR2 FVKESK. V shed 9 bases and J 2 bases; nucleotides not matched to a gene: 6. The CDR3: CASKQGGNTEAFF. In DNA form, the CDR3 reads TGTGCCAGTAAGCAGGGGGGAAACACTGAAGCTTTCTTT.

This chain uses TRBV20-1 with TRBJ1-5; no clear D gene. The CDR3 consists of 10 residues. CDR1 is DFQATT, CDR2 SNEGSKA, per germline (reference sequence). V was cut by 4 bases and J by 13 bases, with 11 bases left in between. The CDR3 reads CSAIVPPQHF. The CDR3 DNA follows: TGCAGTGCTATAGTCCCCCCTCAGCATTTT.

The rearrangement uses TRBV5-4 and TRBJ2-2; D not certain. The CDR3 has 14 amino acids. Trimming took 0 bases from V and 2 from J, leaving 5 bases between them. Per the germline V gene, CDR1 is SGHNT and CDR2 is YYREEE (reference sequence). The CDR3 sequence is CASSLDSNTGELFF. In nucleotides, the CDR3 is TGTGCCAGCAGCTTGGATAGTAACACCGGGGAGCTGTTTTTT.

The rearrangement links TRBV7-2 to TRBJ2-3; 11 bases match TRBD2. Trimming cost V 1 base and J 0 bases; bases outside gene matches: 3. CDR3 length: 17 residues. Per germline, CDR1 SGHTA and CDR2 FQGNSA. CDR3: CASSLVGTSGSTDTQYF. In DNA, the CDR3 is TGTGCCAGCAGCTTAGTGGGGACTAGCGGAAGCACAGATACGCAGTATTTT.

The rearrangement joins TRBV2 to TRBJ2-5; the D gene is possibly TRBD1 (8 bases). V lost 7 bases to trimming and J lost 2 bases, with 14 bases between them. Germline CDR1 is SNHLY and CDR2 is FYNNEI. The CDR3 loop spans 14 amino acids. The CDR3 coding sequence is TGTGCCAGCACCATACAGGGGGGGCAAGAGACCCAGTACTTC. Protein product: CASTIQGGQETQYF. The entire variable domain, with the rest obtained from reference TRBV2 and TRBJ2-5, is as follows: EPEVTQTPSHQVTQMGQEVILRCVPISNHLYFYWYRQILGQKVEFLVSFYNNEISEKSEIFDDQFSVERPDGSNFTLKIRSTKLEDSAMYFCASTIQGGQETQYFGPGTRLLVL.

This clone appeared a single time. V gene TRBV9 combines with J gene TRBJ2-1; 12 bases agree with TRBD2. V was clipped by 3 bases and J by 7 bases; unmatched bases: 8. The CDR3 has 16 residues. CDR1 is SGDLS, CDR2 YYNGEE, per germline. This CDR3 is CASSGLLAGGPNEQFF. The DNA for the CDR3 is TGTGCCAGCAGCGGCCTCCTAGCGGGAGGGCCTAATGAGCAGTTCTTC. The complete variable domain, with remaining parts taken from reference TRBV9 and TRBJ2-1, reads DSGVTQTPKHLITATGQRVTLRCSPRSGDLSVYWYQQSLDQGLQFLIQYYNGEERAKGNILERFSAQQFPDLHSELNLSSLELGDSALYFCASSGLLAGGPNEQFFGPGTRLTVL.

This clone was found once. The rearrangement uses TRBV3-1 (or the pseudogene TRBV3-2) and TRBJ2-5; perhaps TRBD1 as D (5 bases). Germline loops: CDR1 LGHDT, CDR2 YNNKEL (reference sequence). Trimming removed 1 base from V and 5 bases from J, with 11 bases in between. The CDR3 is made up of 14 amino acids. Written as DNA, the CDR3 is TGTGCCAGCAGCCAAGTTGCCAGGGCGGAGACCCAGTACTTC. Its translation: CASSQVARAETQYF.

This clone has only a few counts. Other DNA sequences from this sample encode an identical CDR3 as well. This chain links TRBV4-3 with TRBJ2-7, with 9 bases that match TRBD2. Germline loops: CDR1 LGHNA, CDR2 YSLEER. Losses at the gene ends were 1 base for V and 7 bases for J; bases not matched to a gene: 8. The CDR3 is 15 residues long. The CDR3 DNA sequence: TGCGCCAGCAGCCAAGGGGCGGGAGGGCCGGGTGAGCAGTACTTC. It codes for CASSQGAGGPGEQYF.

The chain combines TRBV7-8 with TRBJ1-5, with D uncertain. The CDR3 consists of 16 residues. The V end was cut by 1 base, the J end by 4 bases, with 14 bases between. Germline CDR1 SGHVS, CDR2 FQNEAQ. Written as DNA, the CDR3 is TGTGCCAGCAGCTTAGAATCCCCGGGTAGGAATCAGCCCCAGCATTTT. It is translated as CASSLESPGRNQPQHF.

The chain employs TRBV5-5 and TRBJ2-1; 10 bases agree with TRBD2. Trimming took 0 bases from V and 2 from J; bases not matched to a gene: 5. This CDR3 comprises 17 residues. Germline V gives CDR1 SGHKS, CDR2 YYEKEE (reference sequence). The CDR3 sequence: CASSLALAGAPYNEQFF. For the CDR3, the DNA is TGTGCCAGCAGCTTGGCGCTAGCGGGGGCTCCCTACAATGAGCAGTTCTTC.

CDR3 sequence reads: CASSLRTSGRIEQYF. DNA for the CDR3: TGTGCCAGCAGCCTCCGGACTAGCGGGAGGATCGAGCAGTACTTC. The chain carries TRBV3-1 (or the pseudogene TRBV3-2) and TRBJ2-7; 14 bases match TRBD2. Losses at the gene ends were 4 bases for V and 6 bases for J; bases not matched to a gene: 5. Germline V CDR1 and CDR2: LGHDT, YNNKEL (reference sequence). CDR3 size: 15 residues.

The chain combines TRBV7-2 with TRBJ1-3, with 7 bases that match TRBD1. Trimming took 6 bases from V and 6 from J; bases not matched to a gene: 8. The CDR3 runs 14 residues. Germline loops: CDR1 SGHTA, CDR2 FQGNSA. The CDR3 sequence: CASSLTGSLNTIYF. CDR3 nucleotide sequence: TGTGCCAGCAGTTTGACAGGGAGCCTAAACACCATATATTTT.

This chain joins TRBV18 and TRBJ1-5, with 7 bases aligning to TRBD1. The CDR3 is 15 residues long. Germline V gene data show CDR1 as KGHSH and CDR2 as LQKENI. Unmatched junction bases numbered 2, after V lost 2 bases and J lost 1 base. The CDR3 protein is CASSPTGVSNQPQHF. In nucleotides, the CDR3 is TGTGCCAGCTCACCAACAGGGGTAAGCAATCAGCCCCAGCATTTT.

As for this clone: Additional DNA sequences in this sample encode the identical CDR3. The CDR3 coding sequence is TGTGCCAGCAGCGTAACAGGGCACACAGATACGCAGTATTTT. Translated: CASSVTGHTDTQYF. The chain has TRBV9 and TRBJ2-3; tentative D call: TRBD1 (6 bases). Germline CDR1 SGDLS, CDR2 YYNGEE. This CDR3 comprises 14 residues. The V end was cut by 1 base, the J end by 2 bases, with 8 bases between.